Below, 6 T cell receptor beta chains from the same sample are listed, as sequenced in a study of CD8 T cell repertoires and HIV-1 epitope variants. These receptors lack a known antigen. The protocol was immunoSEQ multiplex PCR, while the TCRdb copy is restricted to in-frame clones and leaves out a portion. In the table there are 900 to 1,200 clones, roughly 66% of which are singletons. Specimen: cultured CD8+ T cells derived from PBMCs. These receptors all come from a male donor with HIV.

V is TRBV28 and J is TRBJ1-2; unclear D gene. Germline CDR1 MDHEN, CDR2 SYDVKM. Trimming cost V 5 bases and J 1 base, with 17 bases left between them. The CDR3 contains 16 residues. This chain's CDR3 is CASSLMPLDYNYGYTF. CDR3 nucleotide sequence: TGTGCCAGCAGTCTCATGCCCCTGGACTATAACTATGGCTACACCTTC.

This chain connects TRBV18 to TRBJ2-7; D not certain. This CDR3 has 16 residues. Germline assignment: CDR1 KGHSH and CDR2 LQKENI. The V gene lost 3 bases and the J gene lost 3 bases, with 18 bases spanning the gap. CDR3 coding DNA: TGTGCCAGCTCACCCGCCTTCGGGTCAGAATACTACGAGCAGTACTTC. This sequence encodes CASSPAFGSEYYEQYF.

This chain joins TRBV6-6 and TRBJ1-2; TRBD1 matches at 10 bases. Germline V gene sequence: CDR1 MNHNY, CDR2 SVGAGI (reference sequence). CDR3 length equals 16 residues. The trim removed 2 bases at V and 3 bases at J, leaving 6 bases unmatched. The CDR3 loop is CASSYGTGALHYGYTF. The CDR3 DNA sequence: TGTGCCAGCAGTTACGGGACAGGGGCTCTTCACTATGGCTACACCTTC.

In DNA, the CDR3 is TGTGCCAGCAGCTTGGGCGGGGGGAACAACGAGCAGTACTTC. This codes for CASSLGGGNNEQYF. The genes are TRBV5-4 and TRBJ2-7; 8 positions match TRBD2. CDR3 size: 14 residues. V was clipped by 0 bases and J by 5 bases; unmatched bases: 4. CDR1 SGHNT and CDR2 YYREEE come from the germline V gene (reference sequence). Filled out from reference TRBV5-4 and TRBJ2-7, the complete variable domain reads ETGVTQSPTHLIKTRGQQVTLRCSSQSGHNTVSWYQQALGQGPQFIFQYYREEENGRGNFPPRFSGLQFPNYSSELNVNALELDDSALYLCASSLGGGNNEQYFGPGTRLTVT.

The gene calls are TRBV28 and TRBJ2-7; D possibly corresponds to TRBD1 (6 bases). In germline, CDR1 is MDHEN, CDR2 SYDVKM. Deletions cut 5 bases from V and 4 bases from J, with 9 bases between. There are 12 residues in the CDR3. CDR3 bases: TGTGCCAGCAGTCGGACAGTATACGAGCAGTACTTC. It specifies CASSRTVYEQYF. The variable domain in full, completed from reference TRBV28 and TRBJ2-7, reads DVKVTQSSRYLVKRTGEKVFLECVQDMDHENMFWYRQDPGLGLRLIYFSYDVKMKEKGDIPEGYSVSREKKERFSLILESASTNQTSMYLCASSRTVYEQYFGPGTRLTVT.

This chain links TRBV6-6 with TRBJ1-2; D possibly corresponds to TRBD1 (5 bases). In germline, CDR1 is MNHNY, CDR2 SVGAGI (reference sequence). Trimming cost V 6 bases and J 2 bases, with 10 bases left between them. CDR3 length: 13 residues. The CDR3 region has the DNA TGTGCCAGCAGCCTCCGGGGGAACTATGGCTACACCTTC. Translating it yields CASSLRGNYGYTF.